This T cell receptor (beta chain) was captured in a study of radiotherapy plus CTLA-4 blockade in lung cancer. Background on the study: With 31% of patients having disease control, objective responses were seen in roughly 18%. The study, taken as a whole, reports: In blood, after radiotherapy plus ipilimumab, tumor-derived TCR clones expanded. Among reported predictors of response, early blood T cell clone dynamics with interferon-beta performed best.

V lost 7 bases to trimming and J lost 2 bases, with 13 bases between them. The CDR3 spans 14 residues. Germline V gene lookup returns CDR1 MDHEN and CDR2 SYDVKM. Concerning this clone: Its antigen remains unidentified.

Using immunoSEQ multiplex PCR, the repertoire was profiled, and TCRdb retains in-frame clones only, with some absent. Among roughly 100,000 clones listed, 82% were seen once. Focal radiation and CTLA-4 blockade (ipilimumab) were tested in chemo-refractory metastatic non-small-cell lung cancer patients. J is TRBJ2-3 and V is TRBV28, with D maybe TRBD2 (6 bases). The TCR sequence derives from a human donor with non-small cell lung cancer who had a partial response to radiotherapy plus ipilimumab. This specimen was peripheral blood, taken from a patient treated with radiotherapy plus ipilimumab. This chain's CDR3 is CASTPGGYTDTQYF. CDR3 DNA sequence: TGTGCCAGCACCCCCGGGGGATACACAGATACGCAGTATTTT.